The clone carrying this T cell receptor (beta chain) was seen more than once but under ten times. This entry comes from a study of blood T cell repertoires in COVID-19. Across the study: Sites across the United States, Italy and Spain contributed samples from acute and convalescent COVID-19. Sources were T cells, B-cell-depleted T cells, or PBMCs; the material itself was cDNA or gDNA.

V lost 3 bases to trimming and J lost 11 bases, with 13 bases between them. The germline CDR1 and CDR2 sequences are KGHSH and LQKENI. The CDR3 covers 12 residues. Some clones are missing from TCRdb's copy, which holds only in-frame ones; the method was immunoSEQ multiplex PCR. The table lists tens of thousands of clones, 79% of them singletons. Sequences were obtained from peripheral blood. The receptor comes from a man between 60 and 75 years old with active or convalescent COVID-19. V is TRBV18 and J is TRBJ1-1; no clear D. The CDR3 nucleotides read TGTGCCAGCTCACCCGATCGAGAGGTGGCTTTCTTT. Translated: CASSPDREVAFF.